This T cell receptor (beta chain) was recorded in a study of T cells in Graves' hyperthyroidism and ophthalmopathy. On the study more broadly: Blood from the periphery was taken at initial diagnosis, before any treatment.

This clonotype has just a few counts. The target antigen is unknown. Study results and limitations: Ophthalmopathy was separated from stable hyperthyroidism by a 13 V-J model.

Amplification of TCR beta CDR3 regions used RNA as the template. The HTBI primer set served for first-round RT-PCR of the TCR CDR3. TCRdb called the multiplex PCR reads again in MiXCR, with one record for every CDR3 protein. Counted here are some 760,000 distinct CDR3 sequences, around 15% occurring once; the ten biggest clones make up roughly a tenth. Pregnant or lactating patients were excluded, as were those with uncontrolled infection or other autoimmune disease. PBMCs were sourced from more than 9 ml fresh peripheral blood. V was trimmed by 5 bases and J by 4 bases, leaving 9 bases between them. CDR1 SQVTM and CDR2 ANQGSEA come from the germline V gene. The CDR3 has 12 amino acids.

The specimen was blood. The chain links TRBV29-1 to TRBJ1-5, with TRBD1 as a possible D gene (5 bases). The sequence came from a woman younger than 30 with Graves' hyperthyroidism. The CDR3 spells CSVLWGNQPQHF. The CDR3 region has the DNA TGCAGCGTTCTCTGGGGGAATCAGCCCCAGCATTTT.